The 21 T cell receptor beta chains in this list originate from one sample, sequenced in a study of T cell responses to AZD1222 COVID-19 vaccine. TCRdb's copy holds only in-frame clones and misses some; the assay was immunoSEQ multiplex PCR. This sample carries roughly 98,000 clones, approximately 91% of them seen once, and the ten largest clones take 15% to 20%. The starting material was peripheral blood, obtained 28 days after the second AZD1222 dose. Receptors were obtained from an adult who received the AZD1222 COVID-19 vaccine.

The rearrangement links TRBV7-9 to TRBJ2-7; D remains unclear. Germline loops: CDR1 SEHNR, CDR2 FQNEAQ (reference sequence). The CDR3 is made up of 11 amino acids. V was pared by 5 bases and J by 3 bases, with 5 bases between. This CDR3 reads CASSRNYEQYF. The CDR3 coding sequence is TGTGCCAGCAGCCGAAACTACGAGCAGTACTTC.

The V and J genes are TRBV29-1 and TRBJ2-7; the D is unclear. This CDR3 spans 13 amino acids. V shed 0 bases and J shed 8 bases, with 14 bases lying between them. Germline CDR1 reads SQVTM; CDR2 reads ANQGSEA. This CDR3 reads CSVEDPGGDKQYF. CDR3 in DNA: TGCAGCGTTGAAGATCCGGGCGGAGACAAGCAGTACTTC.

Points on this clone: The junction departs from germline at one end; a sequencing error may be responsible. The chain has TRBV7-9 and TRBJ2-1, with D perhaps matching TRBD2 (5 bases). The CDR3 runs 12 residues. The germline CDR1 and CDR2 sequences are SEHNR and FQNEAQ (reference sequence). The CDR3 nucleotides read TGTGCCAGCAGCTCCCCGGGATTTCCGCCAATCTTC. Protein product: CASSSPGFPPIF.

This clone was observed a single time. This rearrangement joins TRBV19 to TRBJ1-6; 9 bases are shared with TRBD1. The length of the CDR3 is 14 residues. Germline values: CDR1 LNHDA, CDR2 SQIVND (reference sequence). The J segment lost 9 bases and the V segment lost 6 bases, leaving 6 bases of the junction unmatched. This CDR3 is CASRFGTGISPLHF. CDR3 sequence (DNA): TGTGCCAGTAGATTCGGGACAGGGATTTCACCCCTCCACTTT.

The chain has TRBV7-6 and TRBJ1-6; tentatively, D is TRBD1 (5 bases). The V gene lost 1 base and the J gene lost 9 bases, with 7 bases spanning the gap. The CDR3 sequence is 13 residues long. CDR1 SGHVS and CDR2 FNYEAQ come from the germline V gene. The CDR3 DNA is TGTGCCAGCAGCTTAGGTGGGGGTTCACCCCTCCACTTT. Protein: CASSLGGGSPLHF.

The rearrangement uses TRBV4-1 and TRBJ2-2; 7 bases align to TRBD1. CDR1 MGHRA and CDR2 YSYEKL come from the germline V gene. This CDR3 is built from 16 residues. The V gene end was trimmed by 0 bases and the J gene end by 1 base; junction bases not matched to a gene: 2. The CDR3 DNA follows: TGCGCCAGCAGCCAAGAGGGGACAGTGAACACCGGGGAGCTGTTTTTT. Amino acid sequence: CASSQEGTVNTGELFF.

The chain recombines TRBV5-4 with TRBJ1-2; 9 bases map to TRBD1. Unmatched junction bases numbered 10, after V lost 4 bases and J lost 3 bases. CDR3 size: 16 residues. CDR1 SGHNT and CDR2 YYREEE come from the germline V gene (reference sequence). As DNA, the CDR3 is TGTGCCAGCAGCGGATTTAACAGGGGGCGCGACTATGGCTACACCTTC. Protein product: CASSGFNRGRDYGYTF.

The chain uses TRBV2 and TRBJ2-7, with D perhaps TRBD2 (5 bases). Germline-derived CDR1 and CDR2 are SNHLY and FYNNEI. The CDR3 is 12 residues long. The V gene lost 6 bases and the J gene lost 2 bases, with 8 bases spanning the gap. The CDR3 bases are TGTGCCAGCAGCCACGGGACCTACGAGCAGTACTTC. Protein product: CASSHGTYEQYF.

CDR3 sequence: CASRPPGTRQRGAQETQYF. The DNA for the CDR3 is TGTGCCAGCCGTCCACCTGGGACTAGACAGAGGGGGGCCCAAGAGACCCAGTACTTC. This rearrangement joins TRBV7-9 to TRBJ2-5; TRBD2 agrees at 8 bases. This CDR3 has 19 amino acids. J gave up 1 base and V 8 bases, and 21 bases lay outside the gene matches. Germline V gene lookup returns CDR1 SEHNR and CDR2 FQNEAQ (reference sequence).

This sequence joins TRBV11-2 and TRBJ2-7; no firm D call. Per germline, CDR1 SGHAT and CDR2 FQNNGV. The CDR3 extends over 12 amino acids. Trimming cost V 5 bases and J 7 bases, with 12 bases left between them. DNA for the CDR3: TGTGCCAGCAGCCTCCAATTTGATGAGCAGTACTTC. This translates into CASSLQFDEQYF.

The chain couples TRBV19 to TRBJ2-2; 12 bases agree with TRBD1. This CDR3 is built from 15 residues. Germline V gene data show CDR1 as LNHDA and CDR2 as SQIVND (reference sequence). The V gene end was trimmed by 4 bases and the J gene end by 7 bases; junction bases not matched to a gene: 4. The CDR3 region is CASSTGTGGFGELFF. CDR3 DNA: TGTGCCAGTAGTACCGGGACAGGGGGCTTCGGGGAGCTGTTTTTT.

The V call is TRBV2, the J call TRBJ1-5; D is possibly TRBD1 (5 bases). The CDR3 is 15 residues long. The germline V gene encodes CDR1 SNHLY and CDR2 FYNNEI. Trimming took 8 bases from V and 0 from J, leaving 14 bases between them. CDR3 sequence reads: CASRNQGYSNQPQHF. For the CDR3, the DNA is TGTGCCAGCCGAAACCAGGGATATAGCAATCAGCCCCAGCATTTT.

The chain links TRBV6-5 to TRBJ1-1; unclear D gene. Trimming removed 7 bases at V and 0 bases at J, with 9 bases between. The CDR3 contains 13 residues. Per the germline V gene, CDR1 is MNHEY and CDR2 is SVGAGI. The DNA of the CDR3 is TGTGCCAGCAAATCTTATCTGAACACTGAAGCTTTCTTT. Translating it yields CASKSYLNTEAFF.

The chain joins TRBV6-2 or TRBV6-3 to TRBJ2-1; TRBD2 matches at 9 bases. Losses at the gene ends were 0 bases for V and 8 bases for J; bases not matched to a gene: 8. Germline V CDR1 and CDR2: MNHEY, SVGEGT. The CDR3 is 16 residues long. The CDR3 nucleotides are TGTGCCAGCAGTTACTCGGGTAGCGGGAGAGTAGATGAGCAGTTCTTC. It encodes CASSYSGSGRVDEQFF.

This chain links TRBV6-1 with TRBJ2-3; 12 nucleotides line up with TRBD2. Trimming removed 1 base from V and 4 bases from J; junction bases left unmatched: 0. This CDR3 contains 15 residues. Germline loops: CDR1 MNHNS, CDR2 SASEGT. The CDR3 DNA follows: TGTGCCAGCAGTGAAGGACTAGCGGGAGCAGATACGCAGTATTTT. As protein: CASSEGLAGADTQYF.

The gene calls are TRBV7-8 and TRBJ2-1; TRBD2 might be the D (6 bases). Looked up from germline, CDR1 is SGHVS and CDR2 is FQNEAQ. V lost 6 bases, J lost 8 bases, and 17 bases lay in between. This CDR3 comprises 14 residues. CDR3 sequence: CASRKSRGSDEQFF. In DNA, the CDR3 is TGTGCCAGCAGAAAATCGCGGGGTAGCGATGAGCAGTTCTTC.

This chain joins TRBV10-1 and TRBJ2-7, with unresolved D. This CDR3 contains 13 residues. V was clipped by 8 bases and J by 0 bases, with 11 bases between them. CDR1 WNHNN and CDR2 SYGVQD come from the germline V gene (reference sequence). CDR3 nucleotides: TGCGCCAGCGCTGCAGTGGACTCCTACGAGCAGTACTTC. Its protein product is CASAAVDSYEQYF.

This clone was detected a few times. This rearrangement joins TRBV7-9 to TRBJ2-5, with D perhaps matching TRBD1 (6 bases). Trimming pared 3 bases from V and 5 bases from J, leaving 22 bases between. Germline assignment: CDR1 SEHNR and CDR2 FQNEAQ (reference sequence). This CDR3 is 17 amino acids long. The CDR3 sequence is CASSLYLGTTYLETQYF. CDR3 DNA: TGTGCCAGCAGCTTGTATCTAGGGACAACCTATTTGGAGACCCAGTACTTC.

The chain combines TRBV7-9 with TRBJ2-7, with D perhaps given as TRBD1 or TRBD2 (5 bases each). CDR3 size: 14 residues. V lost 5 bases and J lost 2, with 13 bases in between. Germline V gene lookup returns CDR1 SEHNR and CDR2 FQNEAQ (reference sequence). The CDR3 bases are TGTGCCAGCAGCCCACCGGGGACGGCCTACGAGCAGTACTTC. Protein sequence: CASSPPGTAYEQYF.

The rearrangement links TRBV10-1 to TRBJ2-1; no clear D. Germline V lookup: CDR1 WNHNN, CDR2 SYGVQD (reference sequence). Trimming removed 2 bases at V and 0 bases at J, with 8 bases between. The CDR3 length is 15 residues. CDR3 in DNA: TGCGCCAGCAGTGAGAAGGGCTTCTCCTACAATGAGCAGTTCTTC. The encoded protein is CASSEKGFSYNEQFF.

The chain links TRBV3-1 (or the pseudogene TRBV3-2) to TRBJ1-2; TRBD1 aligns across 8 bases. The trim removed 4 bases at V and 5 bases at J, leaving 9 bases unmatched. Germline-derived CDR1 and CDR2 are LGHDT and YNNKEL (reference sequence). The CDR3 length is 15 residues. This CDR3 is CASSPTGDSLYGYTF. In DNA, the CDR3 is TGTGCCAGCAGCCCGACAGGGGACTCACTGTATGGCTACACCTTC.